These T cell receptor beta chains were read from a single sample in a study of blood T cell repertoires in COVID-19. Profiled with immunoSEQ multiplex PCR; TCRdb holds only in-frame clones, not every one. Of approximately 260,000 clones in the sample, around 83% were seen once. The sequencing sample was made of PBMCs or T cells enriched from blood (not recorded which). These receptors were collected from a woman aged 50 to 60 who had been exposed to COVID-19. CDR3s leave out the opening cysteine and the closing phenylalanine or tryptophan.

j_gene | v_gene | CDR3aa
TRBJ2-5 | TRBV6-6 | ASRGTGAFQETQY
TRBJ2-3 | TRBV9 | ASSVAQGITDTQY
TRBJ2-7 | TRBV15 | ATARGQGAYEQY
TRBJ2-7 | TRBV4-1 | ASSHHLDSLYEQY
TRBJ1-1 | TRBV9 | ASSPPTGENTEAF
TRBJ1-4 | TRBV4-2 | ASSQPGDRAEKLF
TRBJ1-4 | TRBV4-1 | ASSRTNRDDEKLF
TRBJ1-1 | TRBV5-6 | ASTGEGVRNTEAF
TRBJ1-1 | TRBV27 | ASSPTLTDTEAF
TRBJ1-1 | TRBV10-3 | AISLSGNTEAF
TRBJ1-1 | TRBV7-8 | ASSSRRDRGTEAF
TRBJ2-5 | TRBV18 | ASSLESGGIQETQY
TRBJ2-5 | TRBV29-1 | SVARSQETQY
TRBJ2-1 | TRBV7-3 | ASSDRPMLAGSNEQF
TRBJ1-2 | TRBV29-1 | SVEGGTRGYT
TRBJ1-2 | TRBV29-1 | SVTDSANYGYT
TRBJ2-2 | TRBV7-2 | ASSLAGGARNTGELF
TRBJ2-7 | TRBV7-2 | ASSLQGGSYEQY
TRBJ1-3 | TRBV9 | ASSVSSSGNTIY
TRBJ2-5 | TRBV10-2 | ASSDSAGVQETQY
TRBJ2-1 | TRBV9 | ASSVGPRHEQF
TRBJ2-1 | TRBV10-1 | ASSEAQVQGNEQF
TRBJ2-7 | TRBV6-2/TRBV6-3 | ASSQRGQGEQY
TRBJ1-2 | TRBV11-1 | ASSLVGSTVGYT
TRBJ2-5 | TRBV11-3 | ASSLCWGQDQETQY
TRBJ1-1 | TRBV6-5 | ASSNRGGTEAF
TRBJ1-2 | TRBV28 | ASSLRDGYT
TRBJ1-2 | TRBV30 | AWSLGGYTPRDYGYT
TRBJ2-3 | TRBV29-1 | SVAPDNPTDTQY
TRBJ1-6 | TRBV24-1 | ATDRDREAEDNSPLH
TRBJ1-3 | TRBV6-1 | ASSEGQGSGNTIY
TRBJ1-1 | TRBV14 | ASSQGLKGQLNTEAF
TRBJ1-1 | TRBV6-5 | ASSSLGAGNTEAF
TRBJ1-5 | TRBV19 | ASSIEDRGGQPQH
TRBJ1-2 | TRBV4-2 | ASSQAPGRESYGYT
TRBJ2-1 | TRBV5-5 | ASSYRRASDEQF
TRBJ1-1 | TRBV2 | ASSGRRGGEAF
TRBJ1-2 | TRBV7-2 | ASSFYLTGDYGYT
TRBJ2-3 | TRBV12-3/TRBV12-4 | ASSLPGTDTQY
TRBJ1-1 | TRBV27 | ASAQGANTEAF
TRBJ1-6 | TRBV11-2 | ASSSTGQGYRTYNSPLH
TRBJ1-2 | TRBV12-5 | ASGSTPGQGHGYT
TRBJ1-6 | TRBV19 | AAGQGMTYNSPLH
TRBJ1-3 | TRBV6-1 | ASSEARGGHTIY
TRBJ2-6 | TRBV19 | ASSIWPGDISGANVLT
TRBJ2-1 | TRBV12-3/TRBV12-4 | ASSARGYNEQF
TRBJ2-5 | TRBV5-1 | ASSLLASGGAGETQY
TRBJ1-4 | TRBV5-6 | ASSFGTAHEKLF
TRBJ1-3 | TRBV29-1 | SVVRGSGNTIY
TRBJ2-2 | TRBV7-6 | ASSLAGQGGTGELF
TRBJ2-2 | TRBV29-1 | SVEDPGGPNTGELF
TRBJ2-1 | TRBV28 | ASTTGGWNEQF
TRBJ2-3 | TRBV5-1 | ASSFLGGLAGSRDTQY